This is a list of T cell receptor beta chains from one sample in a study of blood T cell repertoires in COVID-19. The repertoire was sequenced with immunoSEQ multiplex PCR; TCRdb's copy has only in-frame clones and lacks some. The sample lists roughly 70,000 clones, 80% to 90% occurring once. The source material was peripheral blood. The receptors come from a middle-aged man with active COVID-19. Both conserved end residues are part of each CDR3. A D gene is named only where the DNA matches it firmly. A clone size is listed for some rows: how often the clone was seen (once, few, many), or a class if it is expanded.

d_gene: TRBD2; v_gene: TRBV9; abundance: .; j_gene: TRBJ2-1; CDR3nt: TGTGCCAGCAGCCCTTCCGGGACTAGCGGCACTAGGAATGAGCAGTTCTTC; CDR3aa: CASSPSGTSGTRNEQFF
d_gene: TRBD1; v_gene: TRBV11-3; abundance: .; j_gene: TRBJ2-2; CDR3nt: TGTGCCAGCAGCTTAAAGTCGACAGGGGGGGGCCGGGAGCTGTTTTTT; CDR3aa: CASSLKSTGGGRELFF
d_gene: TRBD1; v_gene: TRBV2; abundance: few; j_gene: TRBJ2-7; CDR3nt: TGTGCCAGCAGTGAAGCCCACAGGGGATCGGGGAACGAGCAGTACTTC; CDR3aa: CASSEAHRGSGNEQYF
d_gene: TRBD1; v_gene: TRBV9; abundance: .; j_gene: TRBJ1-2; CDR3nt: TGTGCCAGCAGCTCAACAGGGGGCGTTGGCTACACCTTC; CDR3aa: CASSSTGGVGYTF
d_gene: .; v_gene: TRBV6-5; abundance: .; j_gene: TRBJ1-2; CDR3nt: TGTGCCAGCAGTTACGGGCGGGAAAATGGCTACACCTTC; CDR3aa: CASSYGRENGYTF
d_gene: TRBD1; v_gene: TRBV7-3; abundance: .; j_gene: TRBJ1-1; CDR3nt: TGTGCCAGCAGCCAGGACAGGACGACTGAAGCTTTCTTT; CDR3aa: CASSQDRTTEAFF
d_gene: .; v_gene: TRBV10-3; abundance: .; j_gene: TRBJ2-7; CDR3nt: TGTGCCATCGCTCAGCAGGTCTACGAGCAGTACTTC; CDR3aa: CAIAQQVYEQYF
d_gene: TRBD1; v_gene: TRBV27; abundance: once; j_gene: TRBJ1-2; CDR3nt: TGTGCCAGCAGTTTATCGTACAGGGGGTCTAGCTACACCTTC; CDR3aa: CASSLSYRGSSYTF
d_gene: TRBD1; v_gene: TRBV5-6; abundance: .; j_gene: TRBJ2-7; CDR3nt: TGTGCCAGCAGCAGGTGGACAGGGTACGAGCAGTACTTC; CDR3aa: CASSRWTGYEQYF
d_gene: .; v_gene: TRBV29-1; abundance: .; j_gene: TRBJ2-7; CDR3nt: TGCAGCGTTGTCCCTGGACCGGGGAGCGAGCAGTACTTC; CDR3aa: CSVVPGPGSEQYF
d_gene: .; v_gene: TRBV29-1; abundance: once; j_gene: TRBJ1-1; CDR3nt: TGCAGCGGAAGAGAGAGTCTCGGAGCTTTCTTT; CDR3aa: CSGRESLGAFF
d_gene: .; v_gene: TRBV3-1/TRBV3-2; abundance: .; j_gene: TRBJ2-7; CDR3nt: TGTGCCAGCAGCCAACTAGTGAGTCGCTACGAGCAGTACTTC; CDR3aa: CASSQLVSRYEQYF
d_gene: .; v_gene: TRBV6-6; abundance: once; j_gene: TRBJ2-4; CDR3nt: TGTGCCAGCAGTTACGGGGCTACCAAAGGGGACATTCAGTACTTC; CDR3aa: CASSYGATKGDIQYF
d_gene: .; v_gene: TRBV7-9; abundance: .; j_gene: TRBJ1-1; CDR3nt: TGTGCCAGCAGTGAGGACATTGAAGCTTTCTTT; CDR3aa: CASSEDIEAFF
d_gene: TRBD2; v_gene: TRBV18; abundance: once; j_gene: TRBJ2-1; CDR3nt: TGTGCCAGCTCGCCGAGGACTAGCGAATTTTTCAATGAGCAGTTCTTC; CDR3aa: CASSPRTSEFFNEQFF
d_gene: TRBD2; v_gene: TRBV25-1; abundance: .; j_gene: TRBJ2-5; CDR3nt: TGTGCCAGCAGCGAACTTGGGACTAGCGAAAGGGAGACCCAGTACTTC; CDR3aa: CASSELGTSERETQYF
d_gene: TRBD1; v_gene: TRBV7-8; abundance: once; j_gene: TRBJ1-5; CDR3nt: TGTGCCAGCAGCCCACACCCCGGACAGGTCAATCAGCCCCAGCATTTT; CDR3aa: CASSPHPGQVNQPQHF
d_gene: .; v_gene: TRBV27; abundance: .; j_gene: TRBJ2-6; CDR3nt: TGTGCCAGCAGTCGTAATTGGGAGAGGGCTGGGGCCAACGTCCTGACTTTC; CDR3aa: CASSRNWERAGANVLTF
d_gene: .; v_gene: TRBV6-5; abundance: .; j_gene: TRBJ1-5; CDR3nt: TGTGCCAGCAGTACAGGGCCCATGATGCCCCAGCATTTT; CDR3aa: CASSTGPMMPQHF
d_gene: TRBD1; v_gene: TRBV10-3; abundance: few; j_gene: TRBJ2-7; CDR3nt: TGTGCCATCAGTGAGTCAATCATTAGACAGGGAGCCTACGAGCAGTACTTC; CDR3aa: CAISESIIRQGAYEQYF
d_gene: TRBD2; v_gene: TRBV7-2; abundance: .; j_gene: TRBJ2-5; CDR3nt: TGTGCCAGTCTTCCCGCCAGCGGGAGTCGAGAGACCCAGTACTTC; CDR3aa: CASLPASGSRETQYF
d_gene: TRBD1; v_gene: TRBV6-1; abundance: .; j_gene: TRBJ2-7; CDR3nt: TGTGCCAGCAGTGAACCGCGACAGGGTTTCTACGAGCAGTACTTC; CDR3aa: CASSEPRQGFYEQYF
d_gene: TRBD1; v_gene: TRBV24-1; abundance: .; j_gene: TRBJ2-2; CDR3nt: TGTGCCACCAGTGACTCGGGACAGGGAAGGGACGGGGAGCTGTTTTTT; CDR3aa: CATSDSGQGRDGELFF
d_gene: TRBD2; v_gene: TRBV27; abundance: .; j_gene: TRBJ2-3; CDR3nt: TGTGCCAGCAGTCTTTCCGGACTAGCGGCTAGCACAGATACGCAGTATTTT; CDR3aa: CASSLSGLAASTDTQYF
d_gene: TRBD2; v_gene: TRBV7-6; abundance: .; j_gene: TRBJ2-3; CDR3nt: TGTGCCAGCAGCTTGACTAGCGGGAGAACAGATACGCAGTATTTT; CDR3aa: CASSLTSGRTDTQYF
d_gene: .; v_gene: TRBV2; abundance: .; j_gene: TRBJ2-3; CDR3nt: TGTGCCAGCGTCGACAGTATCGGGACAGATACGCAGTATTTT; CDR3aa: CASVDSIGTDTQYF
d_gene: TRBD1; v_gene: TRBV5-6; abundance: .; j_gene: TRBJ2-7; CDR3nt: TGTGCCAGCAGCTTGAAGCGACAGGGGAGGCACGAGCAGTACTTC; CDR3aa: CASSLKRQGRHEQYF
d_gene: .; v_gene: TRBV6-5; abundance: .; j_gene: TRBJ1-1; CDR3nt: TGTGCCAGCAGGCGAGGGAGGGAGAACACTGAAGCTTTCTTT; CDR3aa: CASRRGRENTEAFF
d_gene: TRBD1; v_gene: TRBV6-5; abundance: .; j_gene: TRBJ1-2; CDR3nt: TGTGCCAGCAGGCCACCGGGACAGGGCGCCTATGGCTACACCTTC; CDR3aa: CASRPPGQGAYGYTF
d_gene: TRBD1; v_gene: TRBV27; abundance: few; j_gene: TRBJ2-7; CDR3nt: TGTGCCAGCAGCCCGGGGACAGGGGGCTGGTCCTACGAGCAGTACTTC; CDR3aa: CASSPGTGGWSYEQYF
d_gene: .; v_gene: TRBV15; abundance: .; j_gene: TRBJ1-5; CDR3nt: TGTGCCACCAGGGGGATTCGACAGTACAATCAGCCCCAGCATTTT; CDR3aa: CATRGIRQYNQPQHF
d_gene: .; v_gene: TRBV28; abundance: .; j_gene: TRBJ1-5; CDR3nt: TGTGCCAGCAAATCCGGGGGGCTGCAGCCCCAGCATTTT; CDR3aa: CASKSGGLQPQHF
d_gene: .; v_gene: TRBV29-1; abundance: few; j_gene: TRBJ2-7; CDR3nt: TGCAGCGTTGAAGATCATTGTGGGGGGACGGGATCCTACGAGCAGTACTTC; CDR3aa: CSVEDHCGGTGSYEQYF
d_gene: .; v_gene: TRBV7-2; abundance: .; j_gene: TRBJ2-7; CDR3nt: TGTGCCAGCAGCTTAGTGATGGGGGGAGAAGGCGAGCAGTACTTC; CDR3aa: CASSLVMGGEGEQYF
d_gene: TRBD1; v_gene: TRBV11-2; abundance: .; j_gene: TRBJ2-7; CDR3nt: TGTGCCAGCAGCTTAAACAGGGGCGAGCAGTACTTC; CDR3aa: CASSLNRGEQYF
d_gene: TRBD2; v_gene: TRBV2; abundance: .; j_gene: TRBJ2-3; CDR3nt: TGTGCCAGCAGTCCCGGGACTAGCGGGGGGGCCGCCACAGATACGCAGTATTTT; CDR3aa: CASSPGTSGGAATDTQYF
d_gene: .; v_gene: TRBV4-3; abundance: .; j_gene: TRBJ1-5; CDR3nt: TGCGCCAGCAGCGTTTCCCAGGGGAGCAATCAGCCCCAGCATTTT; CDR3aa: CASSVSQGSNQPQHF
d_gene: TRBD1; v_gene: TRBV28; abundance: .; j_gene: TRBJ1-2; CDR3nt: TGTGCCAGCAGTTTACGGGACAGGAGGGACTATGGCTACACCTTC; CDR3aa: CASSLRDRRDYGYTF
d_gene: .; v_gene: TRBV28; abundance: .; j_gene: TRBJ1-2; CDR3nt: TGTGCCAGCAGTCAGGGGCCTACCTATGGCTACACCTTC; CDR3aa: CASSQGPTYGYTF
d_gene: .; v_gene: TRBV2; abundance: .; j_gene: TRBJ1-2; CDR3nt: TGTGCCAGCAGGGCGGCCTATGGCTACACCTTC; CDR3aa: CASRAAYGYTF
d_gene: .; v_gene: TRBV15; abundance: .; j_gene: TRBJ2-5; CDR3nt: TGTGCCACCAGCAGAGGACGGGAGAGTGTCGGGGAGACCCAGTACTTC; CDR3aa: CATSRGRESVGETQYF
d_gene: .; v_gene: TRBV6-6; abundance: .; j_gene: TRBJ2-5; CDR3nt: TGTGCCAGCAGTTTAACCCAGTACCAAGAGACCCAGTACTTC; CDR3aa: CASSLTQYQETQYF
d_gene: .; v_gene: TRBV7-2; abundance: .; j_gene: TRBJ2-7; CDR3nt: TGTGCCAGCAGCTTAGACGGGAGACAGTACGAGCAGTACTTC; CDR3aa: CASSLDGRQYEQYF
d_gene: TRBD2; v_gene: TRBV5-1; abundance: .; j_gene: TRBJ2-2; CDR3nt: TGCGCCAGCAGCCGATGGACTGGGGGGGACACCGGGGAGCTGTTTTTT; CDR3aa: CASSRWTGGDTGELFF
d_gene: TRBD1; v_gene: TRBV11-2; abundance: .; j_gene: TRBJ1-1; CDR3nt: TGTGCCAGCAGCCGTAGGGACAGGGTGGTTGAAGCTTTCTTT; CDR3aa: CASSRRDRVVEAFF
d_gene: .; v_gene: TRBV4-3; abundance: .; j_gene: TRBJ2-1; CDR3nt: TGCGCCAGCAGCCAGAACAGTCCCTGGGCCGATGAGCAGTTCTTC; CDR3aa: CASSQNSPWADEQFF